The source of this TCR beta chain is a study of blood T cell repertoires in COVID-19. Study details: The analysed material was cDNA or gDNA that came from T cells, B-cell-depleted T cells, or PBMCs.

This table comes from immunoSEQ multiplex PCR, and its TCRdb copy is limited to in-frame clones, with some not included. The sample lists about 320,000 clones, 80% to 90% seen once, with around 6.6% in the top ten. Germline assignment: CDR1 SGHNT and CDR2 YYREEE (reference sequence). The CDR3 is 15 residues long. Losses at the gene ends were 3 bases for V and 3 bases for J; bases not matched to a gene: 7. Sequencing was performed on peripheral blood. The source is a young man who had recovered from COVID-19. The chain has TRBV5-4 and TRBJ1-2; TRBD1 aligns across 8 bases. The CDR3 loop is CASSSKTGGDYGYTF. The CDR3 DNA reads as TGTGCCAGCAGCTCCAAAACAGGGGGAGACTATGGCTACACCTTC.